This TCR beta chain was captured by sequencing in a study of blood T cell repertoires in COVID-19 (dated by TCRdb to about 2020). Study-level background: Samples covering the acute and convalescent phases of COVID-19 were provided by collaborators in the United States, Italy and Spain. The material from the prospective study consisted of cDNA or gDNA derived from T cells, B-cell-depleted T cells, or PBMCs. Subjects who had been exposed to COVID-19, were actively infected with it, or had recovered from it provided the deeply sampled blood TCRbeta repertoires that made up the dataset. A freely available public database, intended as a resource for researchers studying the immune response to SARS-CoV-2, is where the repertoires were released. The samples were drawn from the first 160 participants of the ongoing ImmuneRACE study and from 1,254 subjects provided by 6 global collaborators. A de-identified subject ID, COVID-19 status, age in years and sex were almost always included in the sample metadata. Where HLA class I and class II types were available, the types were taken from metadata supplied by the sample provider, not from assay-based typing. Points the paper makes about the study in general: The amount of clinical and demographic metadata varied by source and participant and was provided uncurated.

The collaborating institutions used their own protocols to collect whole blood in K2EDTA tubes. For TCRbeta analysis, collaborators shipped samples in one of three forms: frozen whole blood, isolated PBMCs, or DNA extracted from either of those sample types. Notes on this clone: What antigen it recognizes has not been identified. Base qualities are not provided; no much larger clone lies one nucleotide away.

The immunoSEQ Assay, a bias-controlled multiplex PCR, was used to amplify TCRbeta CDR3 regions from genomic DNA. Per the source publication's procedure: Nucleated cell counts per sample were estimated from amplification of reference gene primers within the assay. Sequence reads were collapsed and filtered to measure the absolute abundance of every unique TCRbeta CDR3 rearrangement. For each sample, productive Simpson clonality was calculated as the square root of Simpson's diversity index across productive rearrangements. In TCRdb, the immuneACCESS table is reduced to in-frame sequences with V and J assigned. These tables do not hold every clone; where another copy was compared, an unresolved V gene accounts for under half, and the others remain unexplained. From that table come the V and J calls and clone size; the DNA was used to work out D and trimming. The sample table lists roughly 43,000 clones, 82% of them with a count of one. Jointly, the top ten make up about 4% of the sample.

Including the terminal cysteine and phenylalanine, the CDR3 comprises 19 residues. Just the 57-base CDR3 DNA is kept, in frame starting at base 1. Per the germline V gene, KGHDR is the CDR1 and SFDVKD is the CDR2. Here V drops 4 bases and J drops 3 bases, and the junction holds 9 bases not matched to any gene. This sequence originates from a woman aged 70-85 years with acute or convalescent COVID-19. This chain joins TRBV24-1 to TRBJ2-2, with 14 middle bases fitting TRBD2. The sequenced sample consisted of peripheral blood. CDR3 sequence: CATSDTGLAGVVYTGELFF. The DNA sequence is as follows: TGTGCCACCAGTGACACGGGACTAGCGGGAGTAGTTTACACCGGGGAGCTGTTTTTT.